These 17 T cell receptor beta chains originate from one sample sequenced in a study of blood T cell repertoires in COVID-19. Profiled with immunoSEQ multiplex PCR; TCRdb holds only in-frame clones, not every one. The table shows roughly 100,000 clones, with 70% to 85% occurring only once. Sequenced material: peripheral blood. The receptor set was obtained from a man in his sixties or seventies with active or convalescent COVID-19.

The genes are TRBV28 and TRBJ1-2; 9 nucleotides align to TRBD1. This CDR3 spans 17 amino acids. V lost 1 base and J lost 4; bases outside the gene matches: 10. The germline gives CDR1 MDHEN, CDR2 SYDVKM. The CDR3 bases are TGTGCCAGCAGTTTATCCACAGGGGGCCAAGGACTCTATGGCTACACCTTC. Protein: CASSLSTGGQGLYGYTF.

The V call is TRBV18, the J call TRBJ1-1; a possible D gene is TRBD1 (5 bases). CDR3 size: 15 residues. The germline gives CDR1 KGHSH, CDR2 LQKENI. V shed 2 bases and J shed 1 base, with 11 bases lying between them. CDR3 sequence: CASSPFDSSNTEAFF. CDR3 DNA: TGTGCCAGCTCACCATTCGACAGCTCGAACACTGAAGCTTTCTTT.

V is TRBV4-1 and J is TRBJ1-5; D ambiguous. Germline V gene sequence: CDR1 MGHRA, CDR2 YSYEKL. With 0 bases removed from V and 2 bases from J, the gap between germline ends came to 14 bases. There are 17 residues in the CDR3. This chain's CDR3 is CASSQDSVGRGNQPQHF. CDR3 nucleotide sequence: TGCGCCAGCAGCCAAGACAGTGTGGGCAGAGGCAATCAGCCCCAGCATTTT.

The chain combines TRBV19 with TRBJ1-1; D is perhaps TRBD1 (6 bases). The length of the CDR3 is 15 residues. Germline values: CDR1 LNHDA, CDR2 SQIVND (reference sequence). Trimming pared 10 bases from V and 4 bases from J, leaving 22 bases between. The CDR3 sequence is CATLAFPQGSTEAFF. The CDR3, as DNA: TGTGCCACCCTCGCATTCCCACAGGGAAGCACTGAAGCTTTCTTT.

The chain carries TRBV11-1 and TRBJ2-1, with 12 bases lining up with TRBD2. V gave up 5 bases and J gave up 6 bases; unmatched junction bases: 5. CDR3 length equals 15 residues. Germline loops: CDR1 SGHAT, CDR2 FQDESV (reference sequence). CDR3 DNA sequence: TGTGCCAGCAGCAATCTAGCGGGAGGGCTCAATGAGCAGTTCTTC. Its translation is CASSNLAGGLNEQFF.

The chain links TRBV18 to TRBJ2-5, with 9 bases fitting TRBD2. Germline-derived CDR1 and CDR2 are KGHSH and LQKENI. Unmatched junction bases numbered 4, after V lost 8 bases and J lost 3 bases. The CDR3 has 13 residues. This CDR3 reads CASGTSSEETQYF. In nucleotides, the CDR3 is TGTGCCAGCGGGACTAGCAGCGAAGAGACCCAGTACTTC.

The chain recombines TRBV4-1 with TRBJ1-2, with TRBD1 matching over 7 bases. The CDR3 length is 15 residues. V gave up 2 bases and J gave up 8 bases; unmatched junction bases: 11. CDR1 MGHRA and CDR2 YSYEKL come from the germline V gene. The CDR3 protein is CASSQFRDRPPGYTF. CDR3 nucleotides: TGCGCCAGCAGCCAATTCCGGGACAGACCTCCCGGCTACACCTTC.

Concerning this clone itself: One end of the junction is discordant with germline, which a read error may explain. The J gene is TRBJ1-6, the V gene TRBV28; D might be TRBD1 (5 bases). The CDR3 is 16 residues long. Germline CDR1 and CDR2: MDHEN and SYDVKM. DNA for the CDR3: TGTGCCAGCAGGACACAGGAGAGCTCCTATAATTCACCCTTCCACTTT. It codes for CASRTQESSYNSPFHF.

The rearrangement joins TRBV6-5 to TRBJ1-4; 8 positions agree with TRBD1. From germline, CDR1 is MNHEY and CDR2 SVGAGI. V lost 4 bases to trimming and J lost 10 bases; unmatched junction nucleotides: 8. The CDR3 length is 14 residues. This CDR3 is CASSSSRGLVKLFF. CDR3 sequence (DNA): TGTGCCAGCAGTTCGTCCAGGGGGCTGGTAAAACTGTTTTTT.

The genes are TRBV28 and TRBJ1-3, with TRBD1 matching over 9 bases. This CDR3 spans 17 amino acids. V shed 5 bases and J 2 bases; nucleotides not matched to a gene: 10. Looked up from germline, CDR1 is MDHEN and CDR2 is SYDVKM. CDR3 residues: CASSNNPGTGTGNTIYF. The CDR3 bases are TGTGCCAGCAGTAACAACCCCGGGACAGGGACTGGAAACACCATATATTTT. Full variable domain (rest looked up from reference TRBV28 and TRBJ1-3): DVKVTQSSRYLVKRTGEKVFLECVQDMDHENMFWYRQDPGLGLRLIYFSYDVKMKEKGDIPEGYSVSREKKERFSLILESASTNQTSMYLCASSNNPGTGTGNTIYFGEGSWLTVV.

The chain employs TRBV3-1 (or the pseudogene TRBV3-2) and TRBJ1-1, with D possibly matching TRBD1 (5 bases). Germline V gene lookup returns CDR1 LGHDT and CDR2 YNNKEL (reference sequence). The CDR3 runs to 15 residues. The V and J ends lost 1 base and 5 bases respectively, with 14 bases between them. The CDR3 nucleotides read TGTGCCAGCAGCCAAGCGTCCAGGGTGGCGACTGAAGCTTTCTTT. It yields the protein CASSQASRVATEAFF.

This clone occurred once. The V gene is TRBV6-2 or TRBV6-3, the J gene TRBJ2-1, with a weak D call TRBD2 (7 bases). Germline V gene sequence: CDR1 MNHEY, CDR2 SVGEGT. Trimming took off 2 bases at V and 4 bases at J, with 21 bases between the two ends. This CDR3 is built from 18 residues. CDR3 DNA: TGTGCCAGCAGTTACGACAGAAGGCGCGGGGGCATTTACAATGAGCAGTTCTTC. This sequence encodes CASSYDRRRGGIYNEQFF.

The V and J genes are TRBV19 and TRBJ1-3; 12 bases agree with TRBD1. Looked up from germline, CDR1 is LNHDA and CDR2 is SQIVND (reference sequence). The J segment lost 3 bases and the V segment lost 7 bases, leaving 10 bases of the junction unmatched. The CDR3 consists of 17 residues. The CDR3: CASTGTGGVDNGNTIYF. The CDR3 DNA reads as TGTGCCAGTACCGGGACAGGGGGCGTAGATAATGGAAACACCATATATTTT.

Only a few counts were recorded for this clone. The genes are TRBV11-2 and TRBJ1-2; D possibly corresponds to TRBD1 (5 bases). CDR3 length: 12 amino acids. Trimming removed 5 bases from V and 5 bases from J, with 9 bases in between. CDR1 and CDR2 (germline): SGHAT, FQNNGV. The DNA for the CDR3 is TGTGCCAGCAGCCAACAGGATTATGGCTACACCTTC. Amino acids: CASSQQDYGYTF.

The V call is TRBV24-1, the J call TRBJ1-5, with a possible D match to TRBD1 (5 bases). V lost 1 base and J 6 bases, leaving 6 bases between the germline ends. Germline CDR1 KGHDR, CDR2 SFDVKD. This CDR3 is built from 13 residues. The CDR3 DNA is TGTGCCACCAGTGATTTTAGGGGTCAGCCCCAGCATTTT. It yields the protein CATSDFRGQPQHF.

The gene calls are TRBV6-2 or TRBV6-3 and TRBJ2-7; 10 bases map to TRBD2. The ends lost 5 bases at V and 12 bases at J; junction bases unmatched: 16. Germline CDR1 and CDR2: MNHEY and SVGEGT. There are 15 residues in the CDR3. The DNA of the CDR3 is TGTGCCAGCAGTCCGGTCCTAGCGGGAGCTTCTCGGGGGTACTTC. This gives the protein CASSPVLAGASRGYF.

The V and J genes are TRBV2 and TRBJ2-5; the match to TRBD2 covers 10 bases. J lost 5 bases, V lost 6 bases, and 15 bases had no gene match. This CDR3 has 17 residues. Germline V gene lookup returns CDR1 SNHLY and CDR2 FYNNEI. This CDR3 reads CASSFRTSGLPGETQYF. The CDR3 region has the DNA TGTGCCAGCAGCTTCCGGACTAGCGGCCTCCCGGGGGAGACCCAGTACTTC.